The 21 T cell receptor beta chains below come from one sample, sequenced in a study of T cells in women clearing cervical HPV infection. TCRdb's copy holds only in-frame clones and misses some; the assay was immunoSEQ multiplex PCR. In total, the table holds roughly 19,000 clones. Input material: blood buffy coat. These receptors were collected from a woman between 18 and 70 years old with a cervical HPV16 infection that either progressed to CIN3+ or cleared (not recorded which).

Turning to this clone: The read ends 3 residues early relative to the CDR3; the germline J gene fills the gap. This rearrangement joins TRBV6-2 or TRBV6-3 to TRBJ2-7, with D uncertain. Trimming removed 8 bases at V and 2 bases at J, with 13 bases between. This CDR3 region has 13 residues. Germline values: CDR1 MNHEY, CDR2 SVGEGT. The DNA read from the CDR3 is TGTGCCAGCTTCAAACAGAAACCCTACGAG. It yields the protein CASFKQKPYE. The full CDR3 reads CASFKQKPYEQYF.

To note about this clone: The CDR3 is cut off 3 residues early in the read; its end comes from the germline J gene. This chain uses TRBV7-9 with TRBJ2-3; maybe TRBD1 (5 bases). Germline CDR1 SEHNR, CDR2 FQNEAQ (reference sequence). This CDR3 contains 14 residues. Trimming pared 1 base from V and 2 bases from J, leaving 7 bases between. The CDR3 bases that were read are TGTGCCAGCAGCTTAGAGGGGTACACAGATACG. It specifies CASSLEGYTDT. Given in full, the CDR3 is CASSLEGYTDTQYF.

On this clone: The read ends 3 residues before the CDR3 terminus; that terminus is restored from the germline J gene. This chain uses TRBV6-2 or TRBV6-3 with TRBJ1-5; 11 bases fit TRBD1. The CDR3 runs 15 residues. After removal of 10 bases from V and 5 bases from J, the junction contained 10 bases not matched to a gene. Germline V lookup: CDR1 MNHEY, CDR2 SVGEGT. CDR3 loop: CAIQDRGREYQPQHF. The sequenced CDR3 bases are TGTGCCATACAGGACAGGGGGCGGGAGTATCAGCCC.

With respect to this clone: Read sequence stops 3 residues before the CDR3 end, and the germline J gene provides the missing end. The chain couples TRBV11-1 to TRBJ2-3, with D possibly TRBD1 on 5 matching bases. The CDR3 contains 15 residues. Trimming took 2 bases from V and 6 from J, leaving 15 bases between them. The germline gives CDR1 SGHAT, CDR2 FQDESV (reference sequence). CDR3: CASSLMDTEIDTQYF. The sequenced CDR3 bases are TGTGCCAGCAGCTTAATGGACACGGAGATTGATACG.

CDR3 bases read: TGTGCCAGTAGCGTACAGGGGATGGGGCAGCCG. Protein product: CASSVQGMGQP. The whole CDR3 sequence is CASSVQGMGQPQYF. The chain employs TRBV19 and TRBJ2-3; 7 positions agree with TRBD1. Sequencing ends 3 residues short of the CDR3 end; the germline J gene provides the rest. CDR1 and CDR2 (germline): LNHDA, SQIVND (reference sequence). The CDR3 runs to 14 residues.

Points on this clone: The read comes to an end 3 residues before the CDR3 does, leaving the germline J gene to fill in the end. This chain joins TRBV18 and TRBJ2-7; D not certain. This CDR3 has 13 amino acids. Germline V gives CDR1 KGHSH, CDR2 LQKENI. Trimming removed 3 bases from V and 0 bases from J, with 6 bases in between. The sequenced CDR3 bases are TGTGCCAGCTCACCCCCCGGCTCCTACGAG. Translating it yields CASSPPGSYE. The CDR3 in full is CASSPPGSYEQYF.

For this clone: Coverage ceases 3 residues before the CDR3 finishes, and the germline J gene fills in the end. V usage is TRBV30 and J usage is TRBJ1-1; 7 nucleotides match TRBD1. CDR1 and CDR2 from the germline V gene are GTSNPN and SVGIG (reference sequence). The V segment lost 0 bases and the J segment 5 bases; nucleotides outside the gene matches: 9. The CDR3 runs to 15 residues. This CDR3 reads CAWSVPQGDRTEAFF. The CDR3 bases that were read are TGTGCCTGGAGTGTCCCCCAGGGGGATCGGACTGAA. Full variable domain (missing parts from reference TRBV30 and TRBJ1-1): SQTIHQWPATLVQPVGSPLSLECTVEGTSNPNLYWYRQAAGRGLQLLFYSVGIGQISSEVPQNLSASRPQDRQFILSSKKLLLSDSGFYLCAWSVPQGDRTEAFFGQGTRLTVV.

As to this clone: The read finishes 3 residues shy of the CDR3 end, and the germline J gene is used to complete it. This rearrangement joins TRBV7-2 to TRBJ1-6, with TRBD1 identical over 7 bases. The J segment lost 7 bases and the V segment lost 4 bases, leaving 4 bases of the junction unmatched. The CDR3 consists of 14 residues. CDR1 is SGHTA and CDR2 is FQGNSA in the germline V gene. CDR3: CASSWTGGNSPLHF. Incomplete CDR3 DNA: TGTGCCAGCAGCTGGACAGGCGGAAATTCACCC.

Concerning this clone itself: The read terminates 3 residues ahead of where the CDR3 ends, so the germline J gene completes it. The J gene is TRBJ2-5, the V gene TRBV5-1, with D maybe TRBD2 (5 bases). The germline CDR1 and CDR2 sequences are SGHRS and YFSETQ. Trimming took 4 bases from V and 0 from J, leaving 13 bases between them. The CDR3 covers 15 residues. The DNA read from the CDR3 is TGCGCCAGCAGCCAGGACGGACTTAACCAAGAGACC. Translating it yields CASSQDGLNQET. The entire CDR3 protein is CASSQDGLNQETQYF.

As concerns this clone: From the germline J gene comes the end of the CDR3, since the read stops 3 residues before it. The rearrangement joins TRBV5-1 to TRBJ2-2; D call uncertain. Germline values: CDR1 SGHRS, CDR2 YFSETQ. CDR3 length: 13 residues. Trimming removed 2 bases from V and 1 base from J, with 3 bases in between. The CDR3 protein is CASSLGNTGELFF. CDR3 DNA, as far as it was read: TGCGCCAGCAGCTTAGGGAACACCGGGGAG. Full variable domain (rest looked up from reference TRBV5-1 and TRBJ2-2): KAGVTQTPRYLIKTRGQQVTLSCSPISGHRSVSWYQQTPGQGLQFLFEYFSETQRNKGNFPGRFSGRQFSNSRSEMNVSTLELGDSALYLCASSLGNTGELFFGEGSRLTVL.

Remarks on this clone: The CDR3 extends 3 residues past the end of the read, so its final part is completed from the germline J gene. V and J are TRBV10-3 and TRBJ2-7; the D gene is possibly TRBD1 (6 bases). Trimming left V 6 bases short and J 4 bases short, with 19 bases between. The CDR3 contains 15 residues. Germline assignment: CDR1 ENHRY and CDR2 SYGVKD. Partial CDR3 DNA: TGTGCCATCAGGGATCAGGGGCAACGCGGATACGAG. The encoded protein is CAIRDQGQRGYE. The complete CDR3 sequence is CAIRDQGQRGYEQYF.

With respect to this clone: Read sequence stops 3 residues before the CDR3 end, and the germline J gene provides the missing end. The genes are TRBV19 and TRBJ2-5; 8 bases align to TRBD2. Per the germline V gene, CDR1 is LNHDA and CDR2 is SQIVND (reference sequence). Trimming at V came to 6 bases and at J to 2 bases, leaving 11 bases not matched to a gene. This CDR3 spans 16 amino acids. CDR3 bases read: TGTGCCAGTAGAGGGACTAGGGAAGAGGGACAAGAGACC. Amino acid sequence: CASRGTREEGQET. In full, the CDR3 reads CASRGTREEGQETQYF.

The CDR3 spells CASSSGMDISQETQYF. The sequenced CDR3 bases are TGCGCCAGCAGCTCCGGGATGGACATCTCCCAAGAGACG. The chain joins TRBV5-1 to TRBJ2-3; D possibly uses TRBD1 or TRBD2 (5 bases each). Read coverage stops 3 residues before the CDR3 terminus; the germline J gene supplies the remainder. Germline CDR1 and CDR2: SGHRS and YFSETQ. This CDR3 has 16 amino acids.

Concerning this clone itself: The read stops 3 residues short of the end of the CDR3; the missing end is completed from the germline J gene. V usage is TRBV6-2 or TRBV6-3 and J usage is TRBJ2-3; a possible D gene is TRBD1 (6 bases). The CDR3 has 16 amino acids. The germline V gene has CDR1 MNHEY and CDR2 SVGEGT. V shed 4 bases and J shed 1 base, with 15 bases lying between them. Incomplete CDR3 DNA: TGTGCCAGCAGTTCAGGGGCCCGGATGGGCACAGATACG. Its protein is CASSSGARMGTDT. The full-length CDR3 reads as CASSSGARMGTDTQYF.

A remark on this clone: The read ends 3 residues before the CDR3 terminus; that terminus is restored from the germline J gene. The chain carries TRBV20-1 and TRBJ2-3; D remains unclear. Trimming stripped 2 bases from V and 7 bases from J, with 4 bases between. Germline values: CDR1 DFQATT, CDR2 SNEGSKA (reference sequence). This CDR3 spans 10 amino acids. CDR3 in amino acids: CSARRHTQYF. The sequenced part of the CDR3 DNA is TGCAGTGCTAGAAGGCATACG.

On this clone itself: The DNA ends 3 residues before the CDR3 does, and the rest of the CDR3 is filled in from the germline J gene. The J gene is TRBJ1-2, the V gene TRBV6-2 or TRBV6-3; D ambiguous. The CDR3 covers 12 residues. Germline V gene data show CDR1 as MNHEY and CDR2 as SVGEGT. The CDR3 sequence is CASSYPTDTYTF. Partial CDR3 DNA: TGTGCCAGCAGTTACCCCACAGATACC.

As concerns this clone: The CDR3 end is not reached by the read, which stops 3 residues before it; the germline J gene fills it in. This CDR3 is also generated by other DNA sequences in the sample. The chain couples TRBV19 to TRBJ2-1, with TRBD2 matching 8 bases. V trimming: 1 base; J trimming: 4 bases; junction bases outside the gene matches: 9. The CDR3 runs to 17 residues. The germline V gene encodes CDR1 LNHDA and CDR2 SQIVND (reference sequence). CDR3 bases read: TGTGCCAGTAGTATAGCAGGAGCGGGAGTCCCTTACAATGAG. Protein sequence: CASSIAGAGVPYNE. In full, the CDR3 reads CASSIAGAGVPYNEQFF. Full variable domain (remainder filled in from reference TRBV19 and TRBJ2-1): DGGITQSPKYLFRKEGQNVTLSCEQNLNHDAMYWYRQDPGQGLRLIYYSQIVNDFQKGDIAEGYSVSREKKESFPLTVTSAQKNPTAFYLCASSIAGAGVPYNEQFFGPGTRLTVL.

A remark on this clone: The read finishes 3 residues shy of the CDR3 end, and the germline J gene is used to complete it. The chain carries TRBV20-1 and TRBJ2-3; D is perhaps TRBD2 (6 bases). CDR1 and CDR2 (germline): DFQATT, SNEGSKA (reference sequence). The CDR3 runs to 14 residues. With 1 base removed from V and 0 bases from J, the gap between germline ends came to 8 bases. CDR3 protein: CSARVAVSTDTQYF. The covered CDR3 bases are TGCAGTGCTAGAGTAGCGGTCAGCACAGATACG.

For this clone: The CDR3 end falls 3 residues outside the read, so it is completed with the germline J gene. V and J are TRBV19 and TRBJ2-2; D may be TRBD2 (6 bases). CDR3 length: 12 residues. CDR1 and CDR2 (germline): LNHDA, SQIVND (reference sequence). CDR3 bases read: TGTGCCAGTAGCACGGGACTCCAGTCG. Encoded protein: CASSTGLQS. The entire CDR3 protein is CASSTGLQSLFF.

As regards this clone: The read gets to within 3 residues of the CDR3 end, and the germline J gene fills in the rest. V is TRBV13 and J is TRBJ1-1, with unresolved D. Germline CDR1 PRHDT, CDR2 FYEKMQ (reference sequence). The CDR3 loop spans 13 amino acids. V was clipped by 4 bases and J by 0 bases, with 6 bases between them. The sequenced CDR3 bases are TGTGCCAGCAGCTCACAGATGAACACTGAA. Translation: CASSSQMNTE. The entire CDR3 reads CASSSQMNTEAFF.

This clone is classed as medium-sized by frequency. The DNA ends 3 residues before the CDR3 does, and the rest of the CDR3 is filled in from the germline J gene. This chain joins TRBV2 and TRBJ2-7, with a tentative D call TRBD2 (6 bases). The V and J ends lost 8 bases and 3 bases respectively, with 11 bases between them. From germline, CDR1 is SNHLY and CDR2 FYNNEI. CDR3 length equals 12 residues. The DNA read from the CDR3 is TGTGCCAGCGAGGGACTCTACTACGAG. Protein sequence: CASEGLYYE. The entire CDR3 protein is CASEGLYYEQYF.